The 20 T cell receptor beta chains given below trace back to one sample, sequenced in a study of T cell repertoires in cytomegalovirus infection. These TCRs' antigens remain unknown. TCRdb used MiXCR to reprocess the reads, holding one entry per CDR3 protein. The sample includes approximately 110,000 distinct CDR3 sequences, 30% seen only once; the top ten take 35% to 50%. The sequencing used CD8+ T cells from cultured PBMCs, collected from culture after CMV antigen stimulation. All receptors come from a human donor in good health (CMV status not recorded). Some clones in this sample may be carry-over from other donors' samples.

Only a few counts were recorded for this clonotype. The J gene is TRBJ1-4, the V gene TRBV27, with 10 bases lining up with TRBD1. The CDR3 is 15 residues long. V lost 8 bases and J lost 7; bases outside the gene matches: 10. Germline lookup yields CDR1 MNHEY and CDR2 SMNVEV (reference sequence). CDR3 nucleotide sequence: TGTGCCAGCGCCCGGGACAGGGGTTCTTCTGAAAAACTGTTTTTT. Amino acid sequence: CASARDRGSSEKLFF. The full variable domain, completed using reference TRBV27 and TRBJ1-4, is EAQVTQNPRYLITVTGKKLTVTCSQNMNHEYMSWYRQDPGLGLRQIYYSMNVEVTDKGDVPEGYKVSRKEKRNFPLILESPSPNQTSLYFCASARDRGSSEKLFFGSGTQLSVL.

J is TRBJ2-7 and V is TRBV19; 8 bases fit TRBD1. The germline gives CDR1 LNHDA, CDR2 SQIVND (reference sequence). The CDR3 has 15 amino acids. Losses at the gene ends were 0 bases for V and 2 bases for J; bases not matched to a gene: 3. In DNA form, the CDR3 reads TGTGCCAGTAGTATAGACTGGACAGGGCCCTACGAGCAGTACTTC. This translates into CASSIDWTGPYEQYF.

The chain links TRBV20-1 to TRBJ1-5, with a weak D call TRBD1 (6 bases). CDR3 length: 18 amino acids. V lost 1 base, J lost 0 bases, and 19 bases lay in between. CDR1 DFQATT and CDR2 SNEGSKA come from the germline V gene (reference sequence). For the CDR3, the DNA is TGCAGTGCTAGAGTCCGATCCGGGGGCTCTTATAGCAATCAGCCCCAGCATTTT. Amino acid sequence: CSARVRSGGSYSNQPQHF.

This clonotype was recorded a few times. The rearrangement uses TRBV4-1 and TRBJ2-7, with D possibly TRBD1 on 6 matching bases. Trimming stripped 2 bases from V and 3 bases from J, with 11 bases between. This CDR3 is 14 amino acids long. Germline V gene lookup returns CDR1 MGHRA and CDR2 YSYEKL. CDR3 in amino acids: CASSQSGAIYEQYF. The CDR3 nucleotides are TGCGCCAGCAGCCAATCAGGGGCAATCTACGAGCAGTACTTC.

The chain is built from TRBV19 and TRBJ1-5; TRBD1 agrees at 8 bases. The V gene's germline CDR1 is LNHDA and CDR2 SQIVND (reference sequence). The CDR3 spans 14 residues. Trimming cost V 3 bases and J 5 bases; bases outside gene matches: 3. The CDR3 reads CASSMSRGHQPQHF. In DNA, the CDR3 is TGTGCCAGTAGTATGTCCAGGGGGCATCAGCCCCAGCATTTT.

The table lists this clonotype with a count of one. J is TRBJ1-2 and V is TRBV27, with 7 positions matching TRBD1. Per the germline V gene, CDR1 is MNHEY and CDR2 is SMNVEV (reference sequence). Losses at the gene ends were 5 bases for V and 3 bases for J; bases not matched to a gene: 6. This CDR3 is 14 amino acids long. In DNA, the CDR3 is TGTGCCAGCAGTCCGGGACAGTCAGACTATGGCTACACCTTC. Translated: CASSPGQSDYGYTF.

The chain employs TRBV19 and TRBJ2-7; a possible D gene is TRBD1 (5 bases). V lost 1 base and J lost 3, with 13 bases in between. The germline V gene has CDR1 LNHDA and CDR2 SQIVND (reference sequence). The CDR3 totals 15 residues. CDR3 sequence (DNA): TGTGCCAGTAGTATAGTTCAGGGAAGCATCTACGAGCAGTACTTC. Its translation is CASSIVQGSIYEQYF.

This clonotype was seen ten or more times. V is TRBV7-2 and J is TRBJ2-3; D not certain. With 3 bases removed from V and 2 bases from J, the gap between germline ends came to 12 bases. The germline CDR1 and CDR2 sequences are SGHTA and FQGNSA. This CDR3 is 15 amino acids long. CDR3 nucleotides: TGTGCCAGCAGCTTTAGGCAGGTACCCACAGATACGCAGTATTTT. This codes for CASSFRQVPTDTQYF.

This clonotype was observed a handful of times. The rearrangement uses TRBV6-2 or TRBV6-3 and TRBJ1-1; 7 bases map to TRBD1. There are 15 residues in the CDR3. The junction had 8 bases not matched to a gene; V was cut back by 6 bases and J by 1 base. Germline CDR1 is MNHEY and CDR2 is SVGEGT. The CDR3 DNA reads as TGTGCCAGCAGATTCCCGGGACAGAGGAACACTGAAGCTTTCTTT. Translation: CASRFPGQRNTEAFF.

This clonotype came up a few times. The rearrangement links TRBV19 to TRBJ1-5; unclear D gene. V was trimmed by 3 bases and J by 6 bases, leaving 18 bases between them. CDR1 and CDR2 from the germline V gene are LNHDA and SQIVND (reference sequence). The CDR3 consists of 16 residues. CDR3 loop: CASSIYRPGLGQPQHF. Here the CDR3 DNA reads TGTGCCAGTAGTATTTATCGGCCTGGGCTGGGTCAGCCCCAGCATTTT.

The chain has TRBV2 and TRBJ2-7; D is uncertain. This CDR3 is 12 amino acids long. With 8 bases removed from V and 2 bases from J, the gap between germline ends came to 10 bases. Germline V gives CDR1 SNHLY, CDR2 FYNNEI. The chain's CDR3 is CASLRSPYEQYF. The CDR3 DNA reads as TGTGCCAGCCTGAGATCGCCCTACGAGCAGTACTTC.

The sample holds a few counts of this clonotype. The genes are TRBV3-1 and TRBJ1-4; no clear D. V gave up 5 bases and J gave up 0 bases, with 10 bases separating them. The CDR3 is made up of 15 amino acids. The germline gives CDR1 LGHDT, CDR2 YNNKEL (reference sequence). The CDR3 reads CASSSLRATNEKLFF. The CDR3 DNA is TGTGCCAGCAGCTCCCTACGGGCAACTAATGAAAAACTGTTTTTT.

J is TRBJ2-3 and V is TRBV27; no definite D call. The V and J ends lost 4 bases and 6 bases respectively, with 11 bases between them. The CDR3 covers 13 residues. CDR1 is MNHEY and CDR2 is SMNVEV in the germline V gene (reference sequence). The CDR3 DNA is TGTGCCAGCAGTTCTGAAACCTGGGATACGCAGTATTTT. Amino acid sequence: CASSSETWDTQYF.

The sample holds a few counts of this clonotype. The chain carries TRBV14 and TRBJ2-3; D may match TRBD1 or TRBD2 (5 bases each). This CDR3 spans 19 amino acids. Germline lookup yields CDR1 SGHDN and CDR2 FVKESK. V shed 2 bases and J shed 1 base, with 22 bases lying between them. CDR3: CASSQHNPILGDRTDTQYF. The CDR3, as DNA: TGTGCCAGCAGCCAACACAACCCGATATTGGGGGACCGCACAGATACGCAGTATTTT.

The J gene is TRBJ2-7, the V gene TRBV7-6; 8 bases match TRBD1. CDR1 is SGHVS and CDR2 is FNYEAQ in the germline V gene. The CDR3 has 13 amino acids. Germline trimming cut 7 bases from V and 3 bases from J; bases unmatched to any gene: 5. The CDR3 sequence: CASTPDRDYEQYF. In DNA, the CDR3 is TGTGCCAGCACTCCGGACAGGGACTACGAGCAGTACTTC.

The rearrangement links TRBV2 to TRBJ2-2, with D hard to call. There are 13 residues in the CDR3. Germline V gene sequence: CDR1 SNHLY, CDR2 FYNNEI. With 10 bases removed from V and 5 bases from J, the gap between germline ends came to 14 bases. In DNA, the CDR3 is TGTGCCACAGTTCTAGGATGGACCGGGGAGCTGTTTTTT. It specifies CATVLGWTGELFF.

This clonotype has only a few counts. The rearrangement uses TRBV7-6 and TRBJ2-7, with 7 bases matching TRBD1. Per germline, CDR1 SGHVS and CDR2 FNYEAQ. The CDR3 runs 14 residues. V was clipped by 1 base and J by 5 bases; unmatched bases: 5. The CDR3: CASSLGGGYDEQYF. The CDR3 DNA reads TGTGCCAGCAGCTTAGGAGGGGGCTATGACGAGCAGTACTTC.

This clonotype was picked up one time. The chain has TRBV28 and TRBJ1-3; the D gene is possibly TRBD1 (5 bases). The CDR3 contains 14 residues. The V and J ends lost 6 bases and 14 bases respectively, with 23 bases between them. The germline CDR1 and CDR2 sequences are MDHEN and SYDVKM. The CDR3 nucleotides read TGTGCCAGCAGCGCCGCCAAAGCCCCAGGGTCCCTATATTTT. Encoded protein: CASSAAKAPGSLYF.

This clonotype has ten or more counts. The chain carries TRBV7-2 and TRBJ2-6; D call uncertain. Germline V gene sequence: CDR1 SGHTA, CDR2 FQGNSA. V shed 6 bases and J shed 4 bases, with 7 bases lying between them. The CDR3 runs 13 residues. In DNA form, the CDR3 reads TGTGCCAGCAGGCCTCGCGGGGCCAACGTCCTGACTTTC. Protein product: CASRPRGANVLTF.

This clonotype was observed a handful of times. The chain links TRBV3-1 to TRBJ1-2, with D perhaps matching TRBD1 (6 bases). Between the trimmed V and J ends, which lost 4 bases and 3 bases, there was a span of 12 bases. This CDR3 spans 14 amino acids. CDR1 and CDR2 from the germline V gene are LGHDT and YNNKEL (reference sequence). In nucleotides, the CDR3 is TGTGCCAGCAGCCTTGAGGACAGCCACTATGGCTACACCTTC. It is translated as CASSLEDSHYGYTF. The whole variable domain, remainder taken from reference TRBV3-1 and TRBJ1-2, is DTAVSQTPKYLVTQMGNDKSIKCEQNLGHDTMYWYKQDSKKFLKIMFSYNNKELIINETVPNRFSPKSPDKAHLNLHINSLELGDSAVYFCASSLEDSHYGYTFGSGTRLTVV.